One TCR beta chain is described in this entry. Its recognized antigen is unknown. The sample holds no much larger clone one base away, and base qualities are not on file. Other DNA sequences from this sample encode an identical CDR3 as well. The entry originates in a study of shared clonotypes between healthy human individuals (dated by TCRdb to the early 2020s). The study in broad terms: The cohort included a few men and a couple of women between 18 and 49 years of age. To estimate repertoire size and how much clonotype sharing occurs between individuals, the study deeply sequenced the blood TCR repertoires of five healthy adults. Leukapheresis yielded between about 0.94 and 8.9 billion PBMCs per donor. To increase sequencing depth and limit assay-specific biases, TCR repertoire library preparation and sequencing were carried out by different laboratories using diverse techniques. Per donor, three plates each were used for CD4 naive and CD4 memory, two for CD8 naive, and one for CD8 memory. General findings and caveats noted by the study authors: The genetic and exposure-history diversity represented was limited by the small number of donors. Roughly 5.2% of naive CD4, around 3.5% of naive CD8, approximately 2% of memory CD4, and 0.4% of memory CD8 clonotypes were shared across a few donors. Compared with non-shared clonotypes, clonotypes shared by all four sorted-subset donors had higher generation probabilities. Larger estimated clonotype richness was generally found for naive subsets than for memory subsets. Incomplete sequencing was indicated by rarefaction of sorted-subset datasets, despite the large sequencing depth. Pairwise subsampling led to the expectation that sequencing depth would affect the degree of clonotype sharing among donors. Only blood was sampled, and tissue TCR repertoires likely differ from those in blood.

The donors were healthy, HIV-negative adults with no recently reported acute infections or vaccinations. Every donor was a Caucasian adult residing in Nashville, Tennessee, USA. CD4+ T cells were enriched through magnetic negative selection, after which naive cells were positively selected on CD45RA and the remaining negative fraction served as the memory subset. After blood collection by leukapheresis, PBMCs were isolated using Ficoll-Histopaque density gradient centrifugation and then cryopreserved in the vapor phase of liquid nitrogen. Analytical flow cytometry was used to check the purity and quantity of each magnetically sorted T cell population. From each sorted fraction, genomic DNA was isolated and quantified by UV absorbance on a Nanodrop 2000c. CDR1 and CDR2 are read off the germline V gene (reference sequence) as LNHDA and SQIVND. Including the terminal cysteine and phenylalanine, the CDR3 comprises 14 residues. This entry keeps only the CDR3 DNA: 42 bases, framed from base 1. Relative to germline, V is 5 bases shorter and J is 0 bases shorter, with 7 bases between their ends.

Using the deep immunoSEQ assay, multiplex PCR amplified TCR CDR3 regions from genomic DNA. For each cell subset, the extracted genomic DNA was distributed evenly across all wells of several immunoSEQ 96-well plates, and each plate served as one replicate. For sorted subsets, roughly 190 ng of genomic DNA, equivalent to 25,000 to 35,000 T cell genomes, went into each replicate PCR. Purified libraries were quantified with a Qubit 3.0 fluorometer, sized on a Bioanalyzer 2100, and re-quantified with the KAPA Library Quantification kit. Every immunoSEQ 96-well plate was sequenced on a separate single-read 150-cycle Illumina NextSeq 550 flow cell. Concerning the study's data processing: Because the immunoSEQ output held only junctional sequences and lacked quality scores, the filtering could not match the filtering applied to full-length reads. Sequences were annotated with PyIR, a Python wrapper for IgBLAST v1.9, using IMGT germline references to assign V/J genes and CDR3. Reads were filtered out if the reads had weak V/J assignments (E-value above 1e-6), no CDR3, stop codons, out-of-frame junctions, or ambiguous translated residues. A V3J clonotype was defined by an identical inferred V gene, J gene, and CDR3 amino acid sequence. Percentage overlap between repertoires was calculated by dividing the number of shared unique clonotypes by the size of the smaller repertoire. Three approaches were used to assess repertoire richness: RTK rarefaction, the Chao1 estimator, and Recon v2.1 estimates of unobserved clonotypes. OLGA was used to compute generation probabilities for all TCRbeta clonotypes that the gDNA method yielded from a handful of donors. Here the immuneACCESS table is served through TCRdb, limited to in-frame sequences with V and J called. Missing clones are a known gap in these copies; in checked studies unresolved V genes cover under half, and the rest lacks a known reason. From that table come the V and J calls and clone size; the DNA was used to work out D and trimming. The table for this sample lists 2.3 million or so clones; roughly 93% of them were counted only once. The ten top clones hold around 0.4% of the sample.

The TCR originated in a man aged 18 to 29 in good health. Some clones in this sample may be carry-over from other donors' samples. The sample comprised naive CD4+ T cells from PBMCs. The cell subset or site label here, explained by the study, means: CD45RA+ positively selected. The chain is assembled from TRBV19 and TRBJ2-2, and the D gene may be TRBD2, 5 bases matching. The base sequence is TGTGCCAGTAGTCGGACTGCGAACACCGGGGAGCTGTTTTTT. Its protein reads: CASSRTANTGELFF.